This T cell receptor beta chain was retrieved from a study of cytomegalovirus exposure and HLA in healthy donors. The PCR ran on 60 Vbeta and 13 Jbeta primers. Assay used: immunoSEQ multiplex PCR; TCRdb lists only in-frame clones, some missing. The sample table sets out some 150,000 clones. V shed 1 base, J shed 2 bases, and the junction held 9 bases outside the gene matches. The CDR3 loop spans 17 amino acids. Germline V CDR1 and CDR2: LGHNA, YNFKEQ. The gene calls are TRBV4-2 and TRBJ2-3; TRBD2 matches 7 bases. The receptor was derived from a woman aged 18-29 years in good health and CMV-seropositive. Sequenced input: PBMCs. The CDR3 loop reads CASSQAGASGPTDTQYF. The CDR3 bases are TGTGCCAGCAGCCAAGCGGGCGCTAGCGGACCCACAGATACGCAGTATTTT.